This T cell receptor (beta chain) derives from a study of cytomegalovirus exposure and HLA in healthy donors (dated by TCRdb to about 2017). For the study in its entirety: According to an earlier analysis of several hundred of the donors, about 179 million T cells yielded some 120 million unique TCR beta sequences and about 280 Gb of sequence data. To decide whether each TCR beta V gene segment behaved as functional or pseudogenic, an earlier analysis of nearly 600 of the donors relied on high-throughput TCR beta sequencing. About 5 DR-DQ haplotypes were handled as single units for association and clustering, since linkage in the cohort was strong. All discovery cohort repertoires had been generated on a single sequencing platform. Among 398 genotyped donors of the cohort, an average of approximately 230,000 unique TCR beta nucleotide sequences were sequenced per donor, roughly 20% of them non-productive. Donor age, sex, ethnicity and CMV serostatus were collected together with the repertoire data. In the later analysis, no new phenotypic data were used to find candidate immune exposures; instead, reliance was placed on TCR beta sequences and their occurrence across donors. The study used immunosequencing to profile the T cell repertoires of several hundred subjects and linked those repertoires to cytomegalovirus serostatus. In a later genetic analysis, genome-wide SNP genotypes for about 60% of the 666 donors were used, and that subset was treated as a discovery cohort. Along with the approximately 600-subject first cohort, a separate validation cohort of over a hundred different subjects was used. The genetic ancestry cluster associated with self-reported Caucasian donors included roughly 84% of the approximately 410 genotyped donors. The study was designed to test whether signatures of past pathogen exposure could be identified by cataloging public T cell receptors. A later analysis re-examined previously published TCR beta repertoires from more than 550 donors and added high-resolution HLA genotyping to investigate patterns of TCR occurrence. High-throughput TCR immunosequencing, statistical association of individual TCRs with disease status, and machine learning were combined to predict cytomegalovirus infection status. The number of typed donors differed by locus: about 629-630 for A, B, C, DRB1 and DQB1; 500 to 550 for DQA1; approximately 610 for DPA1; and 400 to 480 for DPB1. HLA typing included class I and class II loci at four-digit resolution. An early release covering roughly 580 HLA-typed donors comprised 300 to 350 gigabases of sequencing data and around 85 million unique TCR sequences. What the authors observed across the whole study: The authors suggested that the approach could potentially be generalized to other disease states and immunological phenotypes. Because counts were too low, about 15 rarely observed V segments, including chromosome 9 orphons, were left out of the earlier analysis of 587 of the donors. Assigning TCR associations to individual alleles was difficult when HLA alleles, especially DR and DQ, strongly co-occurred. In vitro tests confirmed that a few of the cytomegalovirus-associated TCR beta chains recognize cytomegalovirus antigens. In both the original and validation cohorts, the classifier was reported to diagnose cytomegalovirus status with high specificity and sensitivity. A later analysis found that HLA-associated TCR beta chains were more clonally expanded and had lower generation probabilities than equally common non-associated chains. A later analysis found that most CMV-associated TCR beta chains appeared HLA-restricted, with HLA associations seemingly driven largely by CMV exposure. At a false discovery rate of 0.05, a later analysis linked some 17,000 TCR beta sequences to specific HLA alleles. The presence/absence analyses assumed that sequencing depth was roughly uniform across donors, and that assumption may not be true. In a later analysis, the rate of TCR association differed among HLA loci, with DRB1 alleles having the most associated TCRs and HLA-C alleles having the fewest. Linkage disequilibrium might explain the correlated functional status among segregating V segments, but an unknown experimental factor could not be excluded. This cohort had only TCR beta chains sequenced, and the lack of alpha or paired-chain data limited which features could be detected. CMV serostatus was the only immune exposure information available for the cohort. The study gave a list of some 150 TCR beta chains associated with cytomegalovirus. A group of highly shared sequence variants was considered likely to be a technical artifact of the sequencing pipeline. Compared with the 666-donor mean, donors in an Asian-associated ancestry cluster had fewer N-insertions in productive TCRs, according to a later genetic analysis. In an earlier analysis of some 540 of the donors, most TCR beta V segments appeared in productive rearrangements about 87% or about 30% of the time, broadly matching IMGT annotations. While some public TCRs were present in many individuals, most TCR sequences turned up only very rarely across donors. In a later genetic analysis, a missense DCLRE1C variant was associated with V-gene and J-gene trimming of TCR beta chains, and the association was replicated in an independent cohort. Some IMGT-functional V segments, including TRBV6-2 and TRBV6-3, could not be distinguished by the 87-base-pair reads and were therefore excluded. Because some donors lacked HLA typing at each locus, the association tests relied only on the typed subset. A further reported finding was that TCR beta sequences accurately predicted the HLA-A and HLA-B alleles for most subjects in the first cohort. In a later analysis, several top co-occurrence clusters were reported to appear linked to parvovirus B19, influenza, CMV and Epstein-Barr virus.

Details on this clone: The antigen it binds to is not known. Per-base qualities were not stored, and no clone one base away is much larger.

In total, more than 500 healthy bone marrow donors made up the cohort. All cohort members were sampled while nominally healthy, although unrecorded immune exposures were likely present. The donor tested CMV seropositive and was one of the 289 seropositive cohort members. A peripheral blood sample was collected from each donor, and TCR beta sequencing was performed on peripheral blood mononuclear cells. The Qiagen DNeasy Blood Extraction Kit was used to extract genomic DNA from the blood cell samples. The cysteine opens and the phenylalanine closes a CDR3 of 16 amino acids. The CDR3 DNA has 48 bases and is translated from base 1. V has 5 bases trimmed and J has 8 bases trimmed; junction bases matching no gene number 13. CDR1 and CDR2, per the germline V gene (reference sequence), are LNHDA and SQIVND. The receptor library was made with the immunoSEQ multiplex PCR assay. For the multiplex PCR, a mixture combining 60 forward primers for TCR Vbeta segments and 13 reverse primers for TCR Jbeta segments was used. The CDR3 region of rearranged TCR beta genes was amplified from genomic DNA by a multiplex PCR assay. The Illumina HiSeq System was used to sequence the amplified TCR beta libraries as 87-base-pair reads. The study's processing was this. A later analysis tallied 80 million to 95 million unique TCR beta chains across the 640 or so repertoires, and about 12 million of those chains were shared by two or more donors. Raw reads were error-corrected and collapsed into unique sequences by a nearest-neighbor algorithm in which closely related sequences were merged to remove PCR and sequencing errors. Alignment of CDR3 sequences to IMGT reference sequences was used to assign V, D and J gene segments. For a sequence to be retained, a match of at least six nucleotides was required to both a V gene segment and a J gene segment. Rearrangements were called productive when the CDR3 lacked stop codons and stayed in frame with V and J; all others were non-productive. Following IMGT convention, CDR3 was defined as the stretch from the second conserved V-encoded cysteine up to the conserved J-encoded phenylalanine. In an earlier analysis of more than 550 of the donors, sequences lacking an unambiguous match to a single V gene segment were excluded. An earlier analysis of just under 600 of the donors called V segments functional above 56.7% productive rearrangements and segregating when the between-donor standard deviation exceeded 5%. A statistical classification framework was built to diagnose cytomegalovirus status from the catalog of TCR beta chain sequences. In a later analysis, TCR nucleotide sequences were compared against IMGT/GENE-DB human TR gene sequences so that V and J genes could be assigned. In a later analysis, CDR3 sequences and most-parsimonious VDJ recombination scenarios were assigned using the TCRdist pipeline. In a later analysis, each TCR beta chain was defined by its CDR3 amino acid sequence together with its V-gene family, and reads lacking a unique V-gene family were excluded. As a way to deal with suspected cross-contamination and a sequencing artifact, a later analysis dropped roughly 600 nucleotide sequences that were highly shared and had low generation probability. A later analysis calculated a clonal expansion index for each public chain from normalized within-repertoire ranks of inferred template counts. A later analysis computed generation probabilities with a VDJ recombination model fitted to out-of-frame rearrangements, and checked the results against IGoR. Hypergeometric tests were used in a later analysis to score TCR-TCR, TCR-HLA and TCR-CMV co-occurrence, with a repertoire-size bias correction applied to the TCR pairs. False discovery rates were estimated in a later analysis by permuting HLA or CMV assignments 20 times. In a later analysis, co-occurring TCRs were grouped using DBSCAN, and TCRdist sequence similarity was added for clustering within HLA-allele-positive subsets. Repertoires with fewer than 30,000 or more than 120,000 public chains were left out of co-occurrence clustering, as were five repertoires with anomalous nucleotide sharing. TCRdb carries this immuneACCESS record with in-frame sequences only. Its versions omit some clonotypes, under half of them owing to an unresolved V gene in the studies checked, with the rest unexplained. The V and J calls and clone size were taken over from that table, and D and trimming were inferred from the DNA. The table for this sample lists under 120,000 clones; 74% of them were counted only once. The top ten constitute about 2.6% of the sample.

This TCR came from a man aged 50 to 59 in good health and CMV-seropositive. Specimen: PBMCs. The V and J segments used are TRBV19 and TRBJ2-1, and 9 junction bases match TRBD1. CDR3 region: CASSHRDRALRDEQFF. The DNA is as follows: TGTGCCAGTAGTCACAGGGACAGGGCCCTTAGGGATGAGCAGTTCTTC.